This TCR beta chain was sequenced in a study of tumor-infiltrating lymphocytes in localized non-small cell lung cancer. For the study at large: The cohort mixed smokers and never-smokers, several histologies, and some post-neoadjuvant-chemotherapy samples. Tumor tissue and non-adjacent uninvolved lung came from each patient.

The repertoire was sequenced with immunoSEQ multiplex PCR; TCRdb's copy has only in-frame clones and lacks some. The sample has 5,500 to 8,000 clones; about 70% are singletons. With regard to this clone: Its specificity is unknown.

General study findings and limits: Only some patients had TCR sequencing, depending on available tissue.

The CDR3 totals 14 residues. The V gene end was trimmed by 4 bases and the J gene end by 4 bases; junction bases not matched to a gene: 3. From germline, CDR1 is SGHVS and CDR2 FQNEAQ. The sequence came from a human donor with non-small cell lung cancer. V is TRBV7-8 and J is TRBJ1-1; 10 bases align to TRBD1. Sequenced sample: uninvolved lung tissue not adjacent to the tumor. The CDR3 protein is CASSWTGGGTEAFF. In DNA form, the CDR3 reads TGTGCCAGCAGCTGGACAGGGGGAGGCACTGAAGCTTTCTTT.